This T cell receptor beta chain originates from a study of blood T cell repertoires in COVID-19 (dated by TCRdb to the early 2020s). In terms of the full investigation: Collaborator samples came from the United States, Italy and Spain and covered acute and convalescent phases of COVID-19. The material from the prospective study consisted of cDNA or gDNA derived from T cells, B-cell-depleted T cells, or PBMCs. Sample metadata almost always included a de-identified subject ID, COVID-19 status, age in years and sex. Where HLA class I and class II types were available, the types were taken from metadata supplied by the sample provider, not from assay-based typing. The repertoires were released in a freely available public database meant as a resource for research on the immune response to SARS-CoV-2. The samples were drawn from two sources: the first 160 participants of the ongoing ImmuneRACE study, and 1,000 to 1,500 subjects contributed by 6 global collaborators. The dataset comprised deeply sampled blood TCRbeta repertoires from subjects exposed to, actively infected with, or recovered from COVID-19. The paper's findings and limits, for the study overall: The quantity of clinical and demographic metadata differed by source and by participant and was supplied without curation.

One collaborating source in Seattle enrolled patients during active infection and followed them longitudinally through the course of disease. The collaborating institutions used their own protocols to collect whole blood in K2EDTA tubes. For TCRbeta analysis, collaborators shipped samples in one of three forms: frozen whole blood, isolated PBMCs, or DNA extracted from either of those sample types. As concerns this clone: No cognate antigen has been identified for it. No much larger clone is present one base from it, and per-base qualities are unavailable.

After removal of 5 bases from V and 5 bases from J, the junction retains 6 bases not matched to a gene. From the cysteine up to the phenylalanine, the CDR3 has a length of 15 residues. This entry keeps only the CDR3 DNA: 45 bases, framed from base 1. CDR1 and CDR2, per the germline V gene, are MRHNA and SNTAGT. TCRbeta CDR3 regions were amplified from genomic DNA using the immunoSEQ Assay, a bias-controlled multiplex PCR. Processing in the source paper ran as follows. Within the assay, amplification of reference gene primers was used to estimate how many nucleated cells each sample contained. To quantify the absolute abundance of each unique TCRbeta CDR3 rearrangement, sequence reads were collapsed and filtered. For each sample, productive Simpson clonality was calculated as the square root of Simpson's diversity index over productive rearrangements. Imported from immuneACCESS, the table was reduced by TCRdb to in-frame sequences with V and J called. These copies leave out some clones; in studies compared against another copy, an unresolved V gene accounts for under half, and the cause of the remainder is not known. V, J and clone size are those of that table, while D and trimming were read from the DNA. The sample has over 100,000 clones on record, about nine tenths of them singletons. The ten most abundant clones make up more than 9.5% of the sample.

The sample was peripheral blood. The V and J segments used are TRBV6-4 and TRBJ1-5; 10 central nucleotides agree with TRBD1. This TCR came from a woman aged 70-85 years with COVID-19, enrolled during active disease. DNA sequence: TGTGCCAGCAGTCCCTCCGGGACAGGGGATCAGCCCCAGCATTTT. Its protein is CASSPSGTGDQPQHF.